The source of this TCR beta chain is a study of blood T cell repertoires in COVID-19. Study context: Acute and convalescent COVID-19 specimens originated in the United States, Italy and Spain.

A Seattle source enrolled patients during active infection and followed them longitudinally. The protocol was immunoSEQ multiplex PCR, while the TCRdb copy is restricted to in-frame clones and leaves out a portion. In the table there are 300,000 to 450,000 clones, around 87% of which are singletons. The sequencing sample was made of peripheral blood. The TCR was taken from a young woman with COVID-19, enrolled during active disease.

The CDR3 DNA reads TGTGCCATCAGCCCCCGGACAGTCAGCACAGATACGCAGTATTTT. Translated: CAISPRTVSTDTQYF. The rearrangement joins TRBV10-3 to TRBJ2-3, with D possibly matching TRBD1 (6 bases). In germline, CDR1 is ENHRY, CDR2 SYGVKD. Trimming removed 6 bases from V and 0 bases from J, with 13 bases in between. The length of the CDR3 is 15 residues.